The present T cell receptor beta chain was sequenced within a study of OX40 agonist ivuxolimab in advanced cancers. Here immunoSEQ multiplex PCR was the method, and the copy in TCRdb shows in-frame clones only, minus some. Of roughly 45,000 clones listed, around nine tenths are singletons. This CDR3 comprises 13 residues. The V gene end was trimmed by 4 bases and the J gene end by 9 bases; junction bases not matched to a gene: 2. In germline, CDR1 is SGHRS, CDR2 YFSETQ. The chain couples TRBV5-1 to TRBJ1-6, with 9 bases fitting TRBD1. Sample: CD4+ or CD8+ T cells sorted from blood, taken in a trial of the OX40 agonist ivuxolimab. This TCR derives from an adult with an advanced solid tumor such as melanoma, head and neck, liver or kidney cancer. The CDR3 here is CASSQDRGSPLHF. CDR3 nucleotide sequence: TGCGCCAGCAGCCAGGACAGGGGTTCACCCCTCCACTTT.